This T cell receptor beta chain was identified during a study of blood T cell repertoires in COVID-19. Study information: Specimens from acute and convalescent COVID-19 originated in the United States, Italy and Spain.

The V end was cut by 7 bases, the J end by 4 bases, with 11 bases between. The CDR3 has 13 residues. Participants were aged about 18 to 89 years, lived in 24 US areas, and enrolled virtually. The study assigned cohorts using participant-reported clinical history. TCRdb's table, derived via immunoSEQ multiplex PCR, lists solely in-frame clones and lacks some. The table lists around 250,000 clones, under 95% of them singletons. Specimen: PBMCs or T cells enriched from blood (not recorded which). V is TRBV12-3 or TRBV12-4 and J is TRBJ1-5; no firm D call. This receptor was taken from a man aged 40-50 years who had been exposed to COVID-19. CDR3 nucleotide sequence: TGTGCCAGCACGGGAGGGCCTAATCAGCCCCAGCATTTT. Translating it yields CASTGGPNQPQHF.